This T cell receptor (beta chain) is from a study of cytomegalovirus exposure and HLA in healthy donors. The CDR3 covers 17 residues. Trimming took 1 base from V and 6 from J; bases not matched to a gene: 10. Germline V gene data show CDR1 as KGHSH and CDR2 as LQKENI. Amplification used 60 Vbeta primers and 13 Jbeta primers. Original processing notes: Later, an analysis found 65 million to 85 million unique TCR beta chains, and about 10 million of these were shared. Produced via immunoSEQ multiplex PCR; TCRdb's table is partial and in-frame only. The D gene and trimming were derived from the DNA, and the V and J assignments and clone size from that table. The profile covers about 140,000 clones, with around 80% appearing a single time and 6.8% taken by the ten largest. Overall study results and limits: Later work found that TCR association rates differed between HLA loci; DRB1 had the most and HLA-C the fewest.

This clone was observed a handful of times. What it recognizes is unknown. The source is a man aged 35 to 55 in good health and CMV-seropositive. The sample taken for sequencing was PBMCs. The chain combines TRBV18 with TRBJ2-1; TRBD2 agrees at 9 bases. The chain's CDR3 is CASSPRLAGWGANEQFF. The CDR3 nucleotides read TGTGCCAGCTCACCACGGCTAGCGGGATGGGGCGCCAATGAGCAGTTCTTC.